The 2 T cell receptor beta chains in this list originate from one sample, sequenced in a study of blood T cell repertoires in COVID-19. The table came from immunoSEQ multiplex PCR; TCRdb's copy has only in-frame clones and leaves some out. This table holds more than 200,000 clones, roughly 84% found once. Sequencing was done on a sample of peripheral blood. The receptors come from a middle-aged man with acute or convalescent COVID-19.

The V gene is TRBV28, the J gene TRBJ2-3; D possibly corresponds to TRBD1 (6 bases). In germline, CDR1 is MDHEN, CDR2 SYDVKM. The CDR3 sequence is 16 residues long. Trimming pared 7 bases from V and 2 bases from J, leaving 19 bases between. CDR3 bases: TGTGCCAGCACCGATTGGGGACAAGGACTCACAGATACGCAGTATTTT. Amino acid sequence: CASTDWGQGLTDTQYF.

The chain carries TRBV30 and TRBJ2-1; D is undetermined. CDR1 is GTSNPN, CDR2 SVGIG, per germline (reference sequence). This CDR3 has 13 amino acids. V dropped 5 bases and J dropped 2 bases, with 10 bases sitting between them. The CDR3 sequence is CAWAAGPYNEQFF. The CDR3 DNA sequence: TGTGCCTGGGCCGCAGGCCCCTACAATGAGCAGTTCTTC.